This TCR beta chain was sequenced for a study of regulatory T cells in long-lasting Graves disease. V dropped 1 base and J dropped 1; count of bases not matched to a gene: 2. This CDR3 is 15 amino acids long. Germline V gives CDR1 SGHRS, CDR2 YFSETQ. In its sample, this clonotype was seen many times. Specified time point: newly diagnosed GD, antithyroid drugs for less than 3 months. PBMC-extracted RNA yielded the TCR library. The authors built TCR beta libraries using iRepertoire HTBI primers and Arm-PCR of CDR3 regions. TCRdb re-called the multiplex PCR reads through MiXCR, storing one row per CDR3 protein. The sample lists 240,000 or so distinct CDR3 sequences; around 20% were seen once.

The chain employs TRBV5-1 and TRBJ2-3; 8 positions agree with TRBD1. This sequence was found in a female donor with Graves disease. Specimen: peripheral blood mononuclear cells (PBMCs), collected at new diagnosis, from a patient treated with antithyroid drugs. The CDR3 spells CASSLSGQGTDTQYF. The DNA of the CDR3 is TGCGCCAGCAGCTTGTCGGGACAGGGCACAGATACGCAGTATTTT. Complete variable domain (other parts from reference TRBV5-1 and TRBJ2-3): KAGVTQTPRYLIKTRGQQVTLSCSPISGHRSVSWYQQTPGQGLQFLFEYFSETQRNKGNFPGRFSGRQFSNSRSEMNVSTLELGDSALYLCASSLSGQGTDTQYFGPGTRLTVL.